This T cell receptor (beta chain) stems from a study of shared clonotypes between healthy human individuals. Study overall: Donor ages ranged 18 to 49 years: a couple of women, a few men.

The donor population consisted of healthy HIV-negative adults with no recent acute infections or vaccinations. Study outcomes and limitations: The generation probabilities recorded for non-shared clonotypes fell below those of clonotypes shared by all four donors. Compared with memory subsets, naive subsets generally had larger estimated richness.

Germline V CDR1 and CDR2: SGDLS, YYNGEE. V gave up 4 bases and J gave up 5 bases; unmatched junction bases: 14. The CDR3 has 19 amino acids. A note on this clone: The antigen remains unidentified.

The method was immunoSEQ multiplex PCR; TCRdb's version includes in-frame clones alone and lacks a portion of them. The data hold about 2 million clones, with 85% to 95% observed a single time. The sequenced sample was naive CD4+ T cells sorted from blood. Subset defined: CD45RA+ positively selected. The chain combines TRBV9 with TRBJ2-5; TRBD2 aligns across 16 bases. The TCR comes from a man younger than 35 in good health. DNA for the CDR3: TGTGCCAGCAGCCTCGGTCCCGGGACTAGCGGGAGGGCCAGGGAGACCCAGTACTTC. Encoded protein: CASSLGPGTSGRARETQYF.